This entry lists 18 T cell receptor beta chains sequenced from one sample in a study of PD-1 blockade in classical Hodgkin lymphoma. Time point defined: cycle 4 day 1 (C4D1), after five to seven weeks of nivolumab. Each patient's relapse followed autologous stem cell transplantation, and brentuximab vedotin exposure varied. Assay: immunoSEQ multiplex PCR; the TCRdb copy retains only in-frame clones and omits some. Counted here are roughly 60,000 clones, roughly nine tenths occurring once; the ten biggest clones make up 8%. The material was peripheral blood mononuclear cells (PBMCs), obtained before the fourth cycle of nivolumab. The source is a human donor with classical Hodgkin lymphoma.

The V and J genes are TRBV6-5 and TRBJ2-2; 7 bases map to TRBD2. The length of the CDR3 is 16 residues. In germline, CDR1 is MNHEY, CDR2 SVGAGI. The ends lost 0 bases at V and 4 bases at J; junction bases unmatched: 5. The CDR3: CASSYSAGASTGELFF. CDR3 DNA: TGTGCCAGCAGTTACTCGGCGGGAGCCTCCACCGGGGAGCTGTTTTTT.

The chain carries TRBV6-6 and TRBJ2-2; 13 bases align to TRBD2. Losses at the gene ends were 6 bases for V and 0 bases for J; bases not matched to a gene: 1. The germline CDR1 and CDR2 sequences are MNHNY and SVGAGI (reference sequence). The CDR3 covers 16 residues. This chain's CDR3 is CASRTSGGTNTGELFF. The CDR3 nucleotides read TGTGCCAGCAGGACTAGCGGGGGGACGAACACCGGGGAGCTGTTTTTT.

V and J are TRBV7-9 and TRBJ2-3, with 7 positions matching TRBD2. Trimming removed 5 bases from V and 4 bases from J; junction bases left unmatched: 15. The CDR3 loop spans 17 amino acids. Germline V lookup: CDR1 SEHNR, CDR2 FQNEAQ (reference sequence). The CDR3 reads CASSRAAGRPFADTQYF. DNA of the CDR3: TGTGCCAGCAGCCGAGCGGCCGGGAGGCCCTTTGCAGATACGCAGTATTTT.

This clone was counted once. V is TRBV7-8 and J is TRBJ1-5; a weak D match, TRBD1 (5 bases). With 4 bases removed from V and 8 bases from J, the gap between germline ends came to 18 bases. The CDR3 has 15 residues. Germline CDR1 and CDR2: SGHVS and FQNEAQ. The CDR3 coding sequence is TGTGCCAGCAGCTACACCGGGGACCGACATGAGCCCCAGCATTTT. Translation gives CASSYTGDRHEPQHF. The entire variable domain, with the rest obtained from reference TRBV7-8 and TRBJ1-5, is as follows: GAGVSQSPRYKVAKRGQDVALRCDPISGHVSLFWYQQALGQGPEFLTYFQNEAQLDKSGLPSDRFFAERPEGSVSTLKIQRTQQEDSAVYLCASSYTGDRHEPQHFGDGTRLSIL.

Only one count was recorded for this clone. The gene calls are TRBV13 and TRBJ2-7; 10 bases fit TRBD1. Losses at the gene ends were 5 bases for V and 2 bases for J; bases not matched to a gene: 6. Germline CDR1 and CDR2: PRHDT and FYEKMQ (reference sequence). The CDR3 contains 15 residues. CDR3 sequence reads: CASSQNGQGAYEQYF. The CDR3 DNA follows: TGTGCCAGCAGCCAGAACGGACAGGGGGCCTACGAGCAGTACTTC. The full variable domain, completed using reference TRBV13 and TRBJ2-7, is AAGVIQSPRHLIKEKRETATLKCYPIPRHDTVYWYQQGPGQDPQFLISFYEKMQSDKGSIPDRFSAQQFSDYHSELNMSSLELGDSALYFCASSQNGQGAYEQYFGPGTRLTVT.

The chain recombines TRBV19 with TRBJ2-7; D tentatively fits TRBD1 or TRBD2 (5 bases each). The CDR3 covers 14 residues. Germline CDR1 is LNHDA and CDR2 is SQIVND (reference sequence). V lost 2 bases and J 2 bases, leaving 10 bases between the germline ends. The CDR3 spells CASSISQGPYEQYF. The CDR3 nucleotides read TGTGCCAGTAGTATAAGTCAGGGACCCTACGAGCAGTACTTC.

The chain recombines TRBV19 with TRBJ2-5; possible D gene TRBD2, 5 bases. The CDR3 sequence is 14 residues long. The ends were cut back, 4 bases at V and 11 bases at J, with 20 bases in the middle. Germline CDR1 LNHDA, CDR2 SQIVND (reference sequence). This chain's CDR3 is CASSTTGSSGEQYF. The CDR3 nucleotides read TGTGCCAGTAGTACCACCGGGTCCTCCGGGGAGCAGTACTTC.

V gene TRBV11-2 combines with J gene TRBJ2-1; 13 bases map to TRBD2. This CDR3 region has 14 residues. In germline, CDR1 is SGHAT, CDR2 FQNNGV. V lost 10 bases to trimming and J lost 7 bases; unmatched junction nucleotides: 7. For the CDR3, the DNA is TGTGCCACGAAGGGACTAGCGGGAAGGAATGAGCAGTTCTTC. Amino acids: CATKGLAGRNEQFF.

The rearrangement links TRBV19 to TRBJ2-5; D gene unclear. Per the germline V gene, CDR1 is LNHDA and CDR2 is SQIVND (reference sequence). This CDR3 spans 15 amino acids. Trimming removed 6 bases from V and 1 base from J, with 15 bases in between. CDR3 sequence: CASSIRLQSQETQYF. The CDR3 coding sequence is TGTGCCAGTAGCATCCGTTTGCAGAGCCAAGAGACCCAGTACTTC.

The chain carries TRBV19 and TRBJ1-6; a weak D match, TRBD1 (6 bases). The germline V and J ends were trimmed by 0 bases and 6 bases, with 6 bases remaining between them. The CDR3 extends over 14 amino acids. Germline V gives CDR1 LNHDA, CDR2 SQIVND (reference sequence). The CDR3, as DNA: TGTGCCAGTAGTATAGAAGGGGGTAATTCACCCCTCCACTTT. It is translated as CASSIEGGNSPLHF.

The DNA for the CDR3 is TGTGCCAGCAGCTTGCGCGGGATTTCGGCGGGTGAGCAGTTCTTC. Amino acids: CASSLRGISAGEQFF. The V gene is TRBV5-6, the J gene TRBJ2-1; tentatively, D is TRBD2 (6 bases). Trimming stripped 1 base from V and 9 bases from J, with 17 bases between. This CDR3 region has 15 residues. Germline V gives CDR1 SGHDT, CDR2 YYEEEE.

The chain's CDR3 is CASSVGQTNTEAFF. CDR3 coding DNA: TGCGCCAGCAGCGTGGGACAGACGAACACTGAAGCTTTCTTT. The chain recombines TRBV5-1 with TRBJ1-1; 7 nucleotides align to TRBD1. V was pared by 4 bases and J by 1 base, with 4 bases of the junction left unmatched. CDR1 and CDR2 (germline): SGHRS, YFSETQ. CDR3 length: 14 amino acids.

The chain is built from TRBV19 and TRBJ1-4; D might be TRBD1 (6 bases). The CDR3 has 15 residues. Trimming stripped 9 bases from V and 4 bases from J, with 18 bases between. Germline V gene lookup returns CDR1 LNHDA and CDR2 SQIVND (reference sequence). This CDR3 is CASSPSAGVNEKLFF. The CDR3 nucleotides read TGTGCCAGCTCCCCCAGCGCAGGGGTTAATGAAAAACTGTTTTTT.

V is TRBV7-2 and J is TRBJ2-3; TRBD2 matches at 11 bases. The CDR3 totals 15 residues. After removal of 6 bases from V and 2 bases from J, the junction contained 4 bases not matched to a gene. CDR1 and CDR2 (germline): SGHTA, FQGNSA. The CDR3 here is CASRQGLAVTDTQYF. The CDR3 DNA reads as TGTGCCAGCAGGCAGGGACTAGCGGTCACAGATACGCAGTATTTT.

V is TRBV9 and J is TRBJ2-5, with TRBD2 as a possible D gene (6 bases). This CDR3 contains 15 residues. V lost 4 bases and J lost 2, with 15 bases in between. Looked up from germline, CDR1 is SGDLS and CDR2 is YYNGEE. The chain's CDR3 is CASSKLGGWQETQYF. In DNA, the CDR3 is TGTGCCAGCAGCAAGCTCGGGGGTTGGCAAGAGACCCAGTACTTC. The variable domain in full, with the rest retrieved from reference TRBV9 and TRBJ2-5, is DSGVTQTPKHLITATGQRVTLRCSPRSGDLSVYWYQQSLDQGLQFLIQYYNGEERAKGNILERFSAQQFPDLHSELNLSSLELGDSALYFCASSKLGGWQETQYFGPGTRLLVL.

V is TRBV5-1 and J is TRBJ1-1; no firm D call. The CDR3 extends over 13 amino acids. Germline CDR1 SGHRS, CDR2 YFSETQ. Trimming cost V 3 bases and J 0 bases, with 6 bases left between them. The CDR3 protein is CASSWALNTEAFF. The CDR3 coding sequence is TGCGCCAGCAGCTGGGCATTGAACACTGAAGCTTTCTTT.

The chain couples TRBV6-1 to TRBJ2-3; D is undetermined. V lost 2 bases to trimming and J lost 3 bases, with 12 bases between them. This CDR3 has 15 residues. Looked up from germline, CDR1 is MNHNS and CDR2 is SASEGT. The CDR3 spells CASSEMIPLTDTQYF. The CDR3 region has the DNA TGTGCCAGCAGTGAAATGATTCCATTAACAGATACGCAGTATTTT.

The CDR3 region is CASSPGGAQNEKLFF. CDR3 nucleotide sequence: TGTGCCAGCAGCCCGGGGGGGGCTCAGAATGAAAAACTGTTTTTT. This chain connects TRBV9 to TRBJ1-4; a possible D gene is TRBD1 (6 bases). Germline values: CDR1 SGDLS, CDR2 YYNGEE. The CDR3 extends over 15 amino acids. V was clipped by 4 bases and J by 5 bases, with 15 bases between them.